This entry concerns a single T cell receptor (beta chain). Its target is not known. The libraries were made with immunoSEQ version 4 in survey mode. Using immunoSEQ multiplex PCR, the repertoire was profiled, and TCRdb retains in-frame clones only, with some absent. This sample carries approximately 30,000 clones, about 81% of them seen once, and the ten largest clones take roughly 6.7%. These data originate in a study of persistence of HIV-infected CD4 T cells. Findings and caveats of the study: The rare CMV-responding cells with HIV-1 proviruses were not separately TCR-sequenced.

Cells were stimulated with CMV-infected fibroblast lysates at 10 ug/mL. Memory cells lacking CD40L and CD69 with high CD45RO were sorted. The receptor comes from an adult woman with HIV who was CMV-seropositive. The source was CD4+ T cells sorted from PBMCs after roughly 18-hour stimulation, collected from a patient who received antiretroviral therapy.

As DNA, the CDR3 is TGTGCCAGCTCACCCAGGGGGCCCGATGAGCAGTTCTTC. Protein: CASSPRGPDEQFF. The chain combines TRBV18 with TRBJ2-1; 8 nucleotides line up with TRBD1. Per the germline V gene, CDR1 is KGHSH and CDR2 is LQKENI. The J segment lost 8 bases and the V segment lost 3 bases, leaving 3 bases of the junction unmatched. The CDR3 contains 13 residues.